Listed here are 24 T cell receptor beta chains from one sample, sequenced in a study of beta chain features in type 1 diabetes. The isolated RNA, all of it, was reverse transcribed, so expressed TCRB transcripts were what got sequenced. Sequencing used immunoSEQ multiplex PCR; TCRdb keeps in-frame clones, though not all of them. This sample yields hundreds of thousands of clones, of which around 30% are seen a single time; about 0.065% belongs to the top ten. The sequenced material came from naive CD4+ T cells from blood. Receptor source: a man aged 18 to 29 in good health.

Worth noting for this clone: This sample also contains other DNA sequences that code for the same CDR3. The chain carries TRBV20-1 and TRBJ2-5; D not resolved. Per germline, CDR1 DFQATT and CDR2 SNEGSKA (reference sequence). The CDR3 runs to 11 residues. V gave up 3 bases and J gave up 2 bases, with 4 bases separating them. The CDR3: CSASGQETQYF. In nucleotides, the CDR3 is TGCAGTGCTAGCGGGCAAGAGACCCAGTACTTC.

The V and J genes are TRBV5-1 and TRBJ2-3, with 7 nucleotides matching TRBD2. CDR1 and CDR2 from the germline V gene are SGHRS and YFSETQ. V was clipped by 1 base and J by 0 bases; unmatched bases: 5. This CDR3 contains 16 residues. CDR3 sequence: CASSLLLAPSTDTQYF. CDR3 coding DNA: TGCGCCAGCAGCTTGCTACTAGCGCCCAGCACAGATACGCAGTATTTT.

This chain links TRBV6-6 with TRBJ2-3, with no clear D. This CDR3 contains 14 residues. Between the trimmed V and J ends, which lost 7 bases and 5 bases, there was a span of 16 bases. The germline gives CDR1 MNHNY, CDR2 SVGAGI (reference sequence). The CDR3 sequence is CASIDRSRGDTQYF. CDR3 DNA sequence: TGTGCCAGCATAGATAGGTCTCGCGGAGATACGCAGTATTTT.

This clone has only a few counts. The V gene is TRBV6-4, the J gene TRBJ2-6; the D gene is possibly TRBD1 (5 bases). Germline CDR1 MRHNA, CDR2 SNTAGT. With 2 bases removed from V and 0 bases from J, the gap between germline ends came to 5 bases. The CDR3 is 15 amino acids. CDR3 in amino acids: CASSDRGSGANVLTF. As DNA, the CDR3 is TGTGCCAGCAGTGACAGGGGCTCTGGGGCCAACGTCCTGACTTTC.

The CDR3 spells CASSLGSAVSYEQYF. The DNA of the CDR3 is TGCGCCAGCAGCTTGGGGAGCGCAGTCTCCTACGAGCAGTACTTC. The rearrangement links TRBV5-1 to TRBJ2-7; D gene ambiguous. Between the trimmed V and J ends, which lost 0 bases and 0 bases, there was a span of 10 bases. This CDR3 spans 15 amino acids. Germline loops: CDR1 SGHRS, CDR2 YFSETQ.

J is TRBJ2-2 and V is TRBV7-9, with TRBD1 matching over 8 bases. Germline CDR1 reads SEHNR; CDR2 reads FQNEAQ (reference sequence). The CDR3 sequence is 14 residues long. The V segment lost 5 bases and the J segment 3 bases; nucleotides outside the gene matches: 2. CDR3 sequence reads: CASSETGDTGELFF. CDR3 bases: TGTGCCAGCAGCGAGACAGGGGACACCGGGGAGCTGTTTTTT.

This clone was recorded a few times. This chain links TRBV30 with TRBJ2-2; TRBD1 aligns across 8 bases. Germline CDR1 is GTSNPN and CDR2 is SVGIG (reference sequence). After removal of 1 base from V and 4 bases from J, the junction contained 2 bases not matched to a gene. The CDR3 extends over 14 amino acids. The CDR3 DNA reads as TGTGCCTGGAGTGGGGGACAGGTCACCGGGGAGCTGTTTTTT. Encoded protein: CAWSGGQVTGELFF.

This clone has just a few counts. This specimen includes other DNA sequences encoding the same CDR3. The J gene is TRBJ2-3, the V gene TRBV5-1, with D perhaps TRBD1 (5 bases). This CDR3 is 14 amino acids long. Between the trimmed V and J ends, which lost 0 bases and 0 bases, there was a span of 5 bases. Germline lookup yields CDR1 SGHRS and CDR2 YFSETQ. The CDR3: CASSLGQSTDTQYF. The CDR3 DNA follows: TGCGCCAGCAGCTTGGGACAGAGCACAGATACGCAGTATTTT.

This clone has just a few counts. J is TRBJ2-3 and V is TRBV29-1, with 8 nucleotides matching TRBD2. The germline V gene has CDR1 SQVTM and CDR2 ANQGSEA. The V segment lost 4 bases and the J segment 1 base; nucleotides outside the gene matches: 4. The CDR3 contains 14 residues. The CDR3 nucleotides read TGCAGCGTTGGAGAGCGGGAGCGCACAGATACGCAGTATTTT. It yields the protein CSVGERERTDTQYF.

This CDR3 is CASSFGGSADEQYF. The CDR3, as DNA: TGTGCCAGCAGCTTCGGAGGGAGTGCCGACGAGCAGTACTTC. The gene calls are TRBV7-2 and TRBJ2-7, with a possible D match to TRBD2 (6 bases). The CDR3 runs to 14 residues. Germline V gene sequence: CDR1 SGHTA, CDR2 FQGNSA. The V end lost 3 bases, the J end lost 5 bases, and 14 bases lay between the germline ends.

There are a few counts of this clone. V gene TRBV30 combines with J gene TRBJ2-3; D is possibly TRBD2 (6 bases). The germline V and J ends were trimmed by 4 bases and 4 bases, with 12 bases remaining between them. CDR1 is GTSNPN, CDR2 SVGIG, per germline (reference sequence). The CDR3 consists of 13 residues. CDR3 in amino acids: CAWTLGGPDTQYF. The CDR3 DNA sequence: TGTGCCTGGACCCTCGGAGGGCCAGATACGCAGTATTTT.

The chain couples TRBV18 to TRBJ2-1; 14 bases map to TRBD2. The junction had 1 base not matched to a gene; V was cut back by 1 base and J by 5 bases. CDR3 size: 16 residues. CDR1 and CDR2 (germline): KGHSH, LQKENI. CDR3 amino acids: CASSPRLAGGHNEQFF. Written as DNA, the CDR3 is TGTGCCAGCTCACCACGACTAGCGGGAGGGCACAATGAGCAGTTCTTC.

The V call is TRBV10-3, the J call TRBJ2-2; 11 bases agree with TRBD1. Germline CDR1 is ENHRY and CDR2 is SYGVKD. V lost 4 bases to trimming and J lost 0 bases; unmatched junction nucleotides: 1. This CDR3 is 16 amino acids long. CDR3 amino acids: CAISGGQGANTGELFF. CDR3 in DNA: TGTGCCATCAGTGGGGGACAGGGGGCGAACACCGGGGAGCTGTTTTTT.

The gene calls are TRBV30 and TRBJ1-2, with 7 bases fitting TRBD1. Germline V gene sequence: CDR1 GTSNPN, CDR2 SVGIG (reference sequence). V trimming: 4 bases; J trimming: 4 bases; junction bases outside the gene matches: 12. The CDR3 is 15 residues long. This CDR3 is CAWTGTERTIYGYTF. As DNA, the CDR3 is TGTGCCTGGACCGGGACAGAAAGAACGATCTATGGCTACACCTTC.

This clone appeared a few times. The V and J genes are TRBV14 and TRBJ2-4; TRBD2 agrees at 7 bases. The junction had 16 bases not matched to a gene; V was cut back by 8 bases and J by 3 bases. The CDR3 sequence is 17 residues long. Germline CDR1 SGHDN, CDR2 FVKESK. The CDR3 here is CASAGLSGTAGKNIQYF. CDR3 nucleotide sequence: TGTGCCAGCGCCGGACTAAGCGGGACGGCTGGCAAAAACATTCAGTACTTC. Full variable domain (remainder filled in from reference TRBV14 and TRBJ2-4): EAGVTQFPSHSVIEKGQTVTLRCDPISGHDNLYWYRRVMGKEIKFLLHFVKESKQDESGMPNNRFLAERTGGTYSTLKVQPAELEDSGVYFCASAGLSGTAGKNIQYFGAGTRLSVL.

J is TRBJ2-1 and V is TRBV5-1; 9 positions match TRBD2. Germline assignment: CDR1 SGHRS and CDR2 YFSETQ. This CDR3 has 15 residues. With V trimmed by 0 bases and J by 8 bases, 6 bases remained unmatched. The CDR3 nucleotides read TGCGCCAGCAGCTTGGAATTAGCGGGAGCGTATGAGCAGTTCTTC. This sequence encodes CASSLELAGAYEQFF.

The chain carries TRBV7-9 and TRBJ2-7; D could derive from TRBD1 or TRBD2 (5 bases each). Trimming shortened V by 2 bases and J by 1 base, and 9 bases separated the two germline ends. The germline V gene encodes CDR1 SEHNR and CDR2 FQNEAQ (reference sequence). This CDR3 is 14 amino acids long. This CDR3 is CASSLLRESYEQYF. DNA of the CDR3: TGTGCCAGCAGCTTACTCAGGGAGTCCTACGAGCAGTACTTC.

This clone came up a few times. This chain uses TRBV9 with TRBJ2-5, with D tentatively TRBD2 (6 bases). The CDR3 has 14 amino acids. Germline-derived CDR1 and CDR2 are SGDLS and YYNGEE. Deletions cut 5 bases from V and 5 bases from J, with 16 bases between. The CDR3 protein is CASSMAGSRETQYF. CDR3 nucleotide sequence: TGTGCCAGCAGTATGGCGGGATCTAGGGAGACCCAGTACTTC.

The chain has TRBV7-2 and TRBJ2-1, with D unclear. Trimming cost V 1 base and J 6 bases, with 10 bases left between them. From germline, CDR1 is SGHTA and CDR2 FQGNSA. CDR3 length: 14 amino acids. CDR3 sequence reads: CASSLERLGNEQFF. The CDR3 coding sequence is TGTGCCAGCAGCTTAGAAAGGCTTGGCAATGAGCAGTTCTTC.

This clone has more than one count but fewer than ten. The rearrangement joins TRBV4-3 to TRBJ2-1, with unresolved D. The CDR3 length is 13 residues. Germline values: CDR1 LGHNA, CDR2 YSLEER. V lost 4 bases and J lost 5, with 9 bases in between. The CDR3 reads CASSLNRDNEQFF. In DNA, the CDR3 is TGCGCCAGCAGCCTGAATAGGGACAATGAGCAGTTCTTC.

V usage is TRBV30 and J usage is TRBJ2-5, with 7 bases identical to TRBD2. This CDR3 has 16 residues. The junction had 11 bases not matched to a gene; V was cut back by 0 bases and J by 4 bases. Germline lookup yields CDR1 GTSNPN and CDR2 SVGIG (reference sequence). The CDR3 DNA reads TGTGCCTGGAGTGTATTCGTGGGAGGGCCGGGAGAGACCCAGTACTTC. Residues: CAWSVFVGGPGETQYF.

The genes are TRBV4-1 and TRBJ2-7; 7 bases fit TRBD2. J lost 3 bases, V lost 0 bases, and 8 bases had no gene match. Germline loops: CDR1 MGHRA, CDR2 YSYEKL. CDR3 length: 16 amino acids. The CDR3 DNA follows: TGCGCCAGCAGCCAAGACCCCGGACTAGTGAGCTACGAGCAGTACTTC. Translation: CASSQDPGLVSYEQYF.

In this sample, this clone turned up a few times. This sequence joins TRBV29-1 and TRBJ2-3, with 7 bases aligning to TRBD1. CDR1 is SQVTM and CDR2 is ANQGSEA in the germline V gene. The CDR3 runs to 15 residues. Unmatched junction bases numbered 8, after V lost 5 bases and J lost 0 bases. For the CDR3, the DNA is TGCAGCGTTTATCGGGACAGCACTAGCACAGATACGCAGTATTTT. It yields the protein CSVYRDSTSTDTQYF.

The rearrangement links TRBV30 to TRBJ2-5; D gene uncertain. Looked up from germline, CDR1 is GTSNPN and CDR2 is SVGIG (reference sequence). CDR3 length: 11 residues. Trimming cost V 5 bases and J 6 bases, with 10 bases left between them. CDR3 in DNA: TGTGCCTGGGGGGTCACTCAGACCCAGTACTTC. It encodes CAWGVTQTQYF.